Following are 17 T cell receptor beta chains from one sample sequenced in a study of PD-1 blockade in mismatch repair-deficient tumors. The protocol was immunoSEQ multiplex PCR, while the TCRdb copy is restricted to in-frame clones and leaves out a portion. Of 120,000 or so clones in the sample, 70% to 90% are singletons; the top ten hold approximately 15%. The specimen comprised peripheral blood, sampled 44 weeks after starting pembrolizumab. The receptors here all came from an adult with mismatch repair-deficient cancer.

This clone was observed a handful of times. The gene calls are TRBV2 and TRBJ2-2; D ambiguous. Trimming took off 8 bases at V and 1 base at J, with 11 bases between the two ends. Germline assignment: CDR1 SNHLY and CDR2 FYNNEI. CDR3 length equals 14 residues. CDR3 region: CASLGSRNTGELFF. DNA for the CDR3: TGTGCCAGCCTCGGCAGCCGGAACACCGGGGAGCTGTTTTTT.

J is TRBJ2-7 and V is TRBV10-3; tentative D call: TRBD2 (5 bases). Germline CDR1 reads ENHRY; CDR2 reads SYGVKD. The CDR3 has 16 amino acids. The ends were cut back, 10 bases at V and 0 bases at J, with 22 bases in the middle. This CDR3 reads CATKDGDYLSSYEQYF. CDR3 nucleotides: TGTGCCACAAAGGACGGTGACTACCTAAGCTCCTACGAGCAGTACTTC.

The rearrangement links TRBV5-1 to TRBJ2-5; 9 bases align to TRBD1. Germline V gives CDR1 SGHRS, CDR2 YFSETQ. The ends lost 2 bases at V and 5 bases at J; junction bases unmatched: 1. This CDR3 has 13 residues. DNA of the CDR3: TGCGCCAGCAGCTTCGGACAGGGGGAGACCCAGTACTTC. Translating it yields CASSFGQGETQYF.

This clone was picked up one time. This chain connects TRBV6-1 to TRBJ1-3; possible D gene TRBD1, 6 bases. The CDR3 has 15 amino acids. Germline CDR1 MNHNS, CDR2 SASEGT. V lost 3 bases to trimming and J lost 3 bases, with 12 bases between them. The CDR3 is CASSDYRVGGNTIYF. DNA of the CDR3: TGTGCCAGCAGTGACTACAGGGTGGGTGGAAACACCATATATTTT.

This chain links TRBV28 with TRBJ1-5; 10 nucleotides align to TRBD1. Trimming at V came to 5 bases and at J to 7 bases, leaving 8 bases not matched to a gene. The CDR3 is 15 residues long. In germline, CDR1 is MDHEN, CDR2 SYDVKM. This CDR3 reads CASSPDRGMWQPQHF. The CDR3 DNA reads as TGTGCCAGCAGTCCGGACAGGGGGATGTGGCAGCCCCAGCATTTT.

This rearrangement joins TRBV4-1 to TRBJ2-7, with 8 bases fitting TRBD1. The CDR3 runs 15 residues. Looked up from germline, CDR1 is MGHRA and CDR2 is YSYEKL. With 4 bases clipped from V and 0 bases from J, the junction kept 5 bases outside the gene matches. CDR3 amino acids: CASSLQTGDSYEQYF. In DNA, the CDR3 is TGCGCCAGCAGCCTTCAGACAGGGGACTCCTACGAGCAGTACTTC.

V is TRBV27 and J is TRBJ2-7, with 14 bases that match TRBD2. The CDR3 is made up of 15 amino acids. The J segment lost 6 bases and the V segment lost 5 bases, leaving 6 bases of the junction unmatched. Per germline, CDR1 MNHEY and CDR2 SMNVEV (reference sequence). In DNA, the CDR3 is TGTGCCAGCAGTGTTGGGACTAGCGGGAGTCGCGAGCAGTACTTC. It yields the protein CASSVGTSGSREQYF.

The chain uses TRBV6-5 and TRBJ1-2, with D possibly matching TRBD1 (6 bases). Germline CDR1 and CDR2: MNHEY and SVGAGI. The V end was cut by 2 bases, the J end by 4 bases, with 11 bases between. The CDR3 sequence is 14 residues long. The CDR3 nucleotides read TGTGCCAGCAGTTACGTGGACAGCGGCTATGGCTACACCTTC. Its protein is CASSYVDSGYGYTF.

The chain links TRBV4-3 to TRBJ2-3, with a tentative D call TRBD2 (6 bases). V was trimmed by 0 bases and J by 2 bases, leaving 12 bases between them. Germline V gene data show CDR1 as LGHNA and CDR2 as YSLEER. The CDR3 runs 16 residues. The CDR3 sequence: CASSQDSGDFTDTQYF. CDR3 in DNA: TGCGCCAGCAGCCAAGATTCCGGGGACTTCACAGATACGCAGTATTTT.

The chain uses TRBV6-5 and TRBJ2-1; D call uncertain. Trimming cost V 4 bases and J 8 bases, with 12 bases left between them. The V gene's germline CDR1 is MNHEY and CDR2 SVGAGI. The CDR3 covers 13 residues. CDR3 in amino acids: CASSLTSGDEQFF. The CDR3, as DNA: TGTGCCAGCAGTTTGACCAGTGGGGATGAGCAGTTCTTC.

CDR3 DNA: TGTGCCAGTATCCTTAGCGGGAGGGCCGCCGAGCAGTACTTC. The encoded protein is CASILSGRAAEQYF. The chain uses TRBV19 and TRBJ2-7; 11 positions agree with TRBD2. Germline V CDR1 and CDR2: LNHDA, SQIVND (reference sequence). J was trimmed by 6 bases and V by 7 bases; bases with no gene match: 8. The CDR3 spans 14 residues.

This clone was recorded once. The J gene is TRBJ2-7, the V gene TRBV10-3, with 7 positions matching TRBD1. The CDR3 contains 16 residues. CDR1 ENHRY and CDR2 SYGVKD come from the germline V gene. The V segment lost 1 base and the J segment 3 bases; nucleotides outside the gene matches: 9. CDR3 sequence reads: CAISELGGHLVYEQYF. Written as DNA, the CDR3 is TGTGCCATCAGTGAGTTAGGGGGCCACCTTGTCTACGAGCAGTACTTC.

CDR3 region: CASSLAGSAYEQYF. Written as DNA, the CDR3 is TGTGCCAGCAGCTTAGCGGGATCGGCCTACGAGCAGTACTTC. The V gene is TRBV5-8, the J gene TRBJ2-7, with 7 bases identical to TRBD2. V was clipped by 2 bases and J by 2 bases; unmatched bases: 4. Germline-derived CDR1 and CDR2 are SGHTS and YDEGEE. The CDR3 runs 14 residues.

The rearrangement joins TRBV6-5 to TRBJ2-3, with a tentative D call TRBD1 (6 bases). The CDR3 contains 15 residues. Germline CDR1 is MNHEY and CDR2 is SVGAGI. Trimming took 0 bases from V and 2 from J, leaving 9 bases between them. The CDR3 coding sequence is TGTGCCAGCAGTTACTCGCGACAGGACACAGATACGCAGTATTTT. The encoded protein is CASSYSRQDTDTQYF.

The gene calls are TRBV28 and TRBJ2-3, with D hard to call. The CDR3 spans 15 residues. V was cut by 2 bases and J by 3 bases, with 12 bases left in between. Germline V lookup: CDR1 MDHEN, CDR2 SYDVKM. The CDR3 DNA reads as TGTGCCAGCAGTTTAATGGATTTGATAACAGATACGCAGTATTTT. As protein: CASSLMDLITDTQYF.

The chain is built from TRBV11-2 and TRBJ1-1; 7 bases map to TRBD1. V shed 3 bases and J 4 bases; nucleotides not matched to a gene: 11. The CDR3 has 16 amino acids. Germline V gene data show CDR1 as SGHAT and CDR2 as FQNNGV. The CDR3 loop is CASSFDRVDLGTEAFF. The CDR3 DNA is TGTGCCAGCAGCTTTGACAGGGTGGACCTCGGCACTGAAGCTTTCTTT.

This chain uses TRBV13 with TRBJ1-5; perhaps TRBD1 as D (5 bases). Germline V gives CDR1 PRHDT, CDR2 FYEKMQ (reference sequence). The V end lost 3 bases, the J end lost 7 bases, and 16 bases lay between the germline ends. The CDR3 runs 15 residues. CDR3 residues: CASSFGQGVGQPQHF. The CDR3 DNA follows: TGTGCCAGCAGCTTTGGTCAGGGAGTGGGGCAGCCCCAGCATTTT.